One and the same sample provided the 25 T cell receptor beta chains below, sequenced in a study of blood T cell repertoires in COVID-19 (dated by TCRdb to 2019 to 2021). The method was the immunoSEQ multiplex PCR assay. The immuneACCESS repertoire file appears here via TCRdb, limited to in-frame rearrangements. These files lack a portion of the clones; in checked studies, under half of the deficit traces to unresolved V genes, and the cause of the others is not known. This sample is represented by around 300,000 clones; around nine tenths of them were singletons. Together, the top ten hold 1% of the sample. Sample: peripheral blood. The receptors were gathered from a man aged 45-60 years with active or convalescent COVID-19.

This chain connects TRBV6-4 to TRBJ2-3, with TRBD2 matching over 11 bases. The CDR3 is 15 amino acids. CDR1 is MRHNA and CDR2 is SNTAGT in the germline V gene. V trimming: 5 bases; J trimming: 2 bases; junction bases outside the gene matches: 3. The CDR3 region is CASSLAGGDTDTQYF. In DNA form, the CDR3 reads TGTGCCAGCAGTCTAGCGGGGGGTGACACAGATACGCAGTATTTT.

The genes are TRBV30 and TRBJ1-2, with D uncertain. This CDR3 region has 12 residues. V lost 0 bases to trimming and J lost 8 bases, with 10 bases between them. CDR1 GTSNPN and CDR2 SVGIG come from the germline V gene (reference sequence). The DNA for the CDR3 is TGTGCCTGGAGTGTCAGTGCATCCGGCTACACCTTC. Protein: CAWSVSASGYTF.

The chain couples TRBV27 to TRBJ1-6, with TRBD1 matching 8 bases. Germline V gene sequence: CDR1 MNHEY, CDR2 SMNVEV (reference sequence). The CDR3 extends over 17 amino acids. V lost 3 bases to trimming and J lost 8 bases; unmatched junction nucleotides: 12. CDR3 in amino acids: CASSFRGRGQGDSPLHF. Written as DNA, the CDR3 is TGTGCCAGCAGTTTCAGGGGCAGGGGGCAGGGGGATTCACCCCTCCACTTT.

The gene calls are TRBV28 and TRBJ1-4; TRBD1 matches 7 bases. This CDR3 has 15 residues. Looked up from germline, CDR1 is MDHEN and CDR2 is SYDVKM. The V segment lost 6 bases and the J segment 10 bases; nucleotides outside the gene matches: 14. CDR3 protein: CASSPQGEPGGKLFF. The CDR3 nucleotides read TGTGCCAGCAGCCCCCAGGGGGAACCCGGAGGAAAACTGTTTTTT.

The chain combines TRBV19 with TRBJ2-5; D possibly corresponds to TRBD1 (7 bases). CDR1 LNHDA and CDR2 SQIVND come from the germline V gene (reference sequence). The length of the CDR3 is 20 residues. The germline V and J ends were trimmed by 4 bases and 2 bases, with 29 bases remaining between them. This chain's CDR3 is CASSTITSRGEKRIQETQYF. Here the CDR3 DNA reads TGTGCCAGTAGTACGATCACCTCCAGGGGGGAAAAGCGCATACAAGAGACCCAGTACTTC.

The chain employs TRBV6-5 and TRBJ1-2; no clear D gene. The CDR3 runs to 13 residues. V was trimmed by 2 bases and J by 3 bases, leaving 7 bases between them. CDR1 is MNHEY and CDR2 is SVGAGI in the germline V gene. CDR3 in amino acids: CASSYGTYYGYTF. The DNA of the CDR3 is TGTGCCAGCAGTTACGGCACCTACTATGGCTACACCTTC.

The V and J genes are TRBV19 and TRBJ1-2, with D unclear. This CDR3 comprises 14 residues. V was pared by 5 bases and J by 2 bases, with 12 bases between. Germline CDR1 LNHDA, CDR2 SQIVND (reference sequence). The CDR3 here is CASSFQSANYGYTF. In nucleotides, the CDR3 is TGTGCCAGTAGTTTTCAGAGCGCAAACTATGGCTACACCTTC.

The chain employs TRBV18 and TRBJ2-1; possible D gene TRBD2, 6 bases. V lost 4 bases, J lost 2 bases, and 12 bases lay in between. The CDR3 totals 15 residues. From germline, CDR1 is KGHSH and CDR2 LQKENI. The CDR3 nucleotides read TGTGCCAGCTCACGGCCGGGGGATGCCTACAATGAGCAGTTCTTC. Translating gives CASSRPGDAYNEQFF.

The J gene is TRBJ2-1, the V gene TRBV27, with TRBD2 as a possible D gene (5 bases). V lost 0 bases and J 8 bases, leaving 17 bases between the germline ends. This CDR3 is 16 amino acids long. Looked up from germline, CDR1 is MNHEY and CDR2 is SMNVEV (reference sequence). CDR3 bases: TGTGCCAGCAGTTTATCTTCCGGTCGGGGAAGGGATGAGCAGTTCTTC. It translates to CASSLSSGRGRDEQFF.

The rearrangement joins TRBV18 to TRBJ1-4; possibly TRBD1 for D (5 bases). Trimming took off 3 bases at V and 8 bases at J, with 10 bases between the two ends. The CDR3 sequence is 13 residues long. The germline V gene encodes CDR1 KGHSH and CDR2 LQKENI. For the CDR3, the DNA is TGTGCCAGCTCACCCAGGGATCAAGAAAAACTGTTTTTT. Protein product: CASSPRDQEKLFF.

The rearrangement links TRBV2 to TRBJ2-4; D call uncertain. The CDR3 spans 15 residues. V lost 3 bases and J lost 0, with 9 bases in between. CDR1 is SNHLY and CDR2 is FYNNEI in the germline V gene. CDR3 DNA: TGTGCCAGCAGTGATGGCAACGCAGCCAAAAACATTCAGTACTTC. Translating gives CASSDGNAAKNIQYF.

The rearrangement uses TRBV24-1 and TRBJ2-5; 9 bases match TRBD1. Germline CDR1 KGHDR, CDR2 SFDVKD. The CDR3 runs 16 residues. After removal of 4 bases from V and 4 bases from J, the junction contained 9 bases not matched to a gene. The CDR3 sequence: CATSDDGTGQGETQYF. The CDR3, as DNA: TGTGCCACCAGTGACGACGGGACAGGGCAAGGAGAGACCCAGTACTTC.

V is TRBV11-2 and J is TRBJ1-1, with D perhaps TRBD1 (5 bases). CDR3 size: 14 residues. Germline lookup yields CDR1 SGHAT and CDR2 FQNNGV. V lost 1 base, J lost 4 bases, and 10 bases lay in between. CDR3 nucleotide sequence: TGTGCCAGCAGCTTAGCCCAGGGTGGCACTGAAGCTTTCTTT. This encodes CASSLAQGGTEAFF.

The V call is TRBV6-6, the J call TRBJ2-7; 14 bases agree with TRBD2. Trimming removed 6 bases from V and 1 base from J; junction bases left unmatched: 14. Germline CDR1 MNHNY, CDR2 SVGAGI (reference sequence). The CDR3 length is 19 residues. The CDR3 nucleotides are TGTGCCAGCAGCTCGGCTTCAGGACTAGCGGGAGGATTGTCCTACGAGCAGTACTTC. It yields the protein CASSSASGLAGGLSYEQYF.

The chain links TRBV28 to TRBJ1-2, with 8 bases fitting TRBD1. The CDR3 loop spans 16 amino acids. With V trimmed by 4 bases and J by 4 bases, 11 bases remained unmatched. CDR1 and CDR2 (germline): MDHEN, SYDVKM. In nucleotides, the CDR3 is TGTGCCAGCAGTTCACGGACAGGGCGCGGGCCCTATGGCTACACCTTC. Translated, it gives CASSSRTGRGPYGYTF.

This rearrangement joins TRBV30 to TRBJ2-7; maybe TRBD2 (5 bases). The CDR3 runs to 14 residues. Trimming stripped 4 bases from V and 3 bases from J, with 16 bases between. Germline values: CDR1 GTSNPN, CDR2 SVGIG (reference sequence). The CDR3 loop is CAWTAPGKFYEQYF. The CDR3 nucleotides are TGTGCCTGGACCGCCCCGGGAAAGTTCTACGAGCAGTACTTC. Full variable domain (outside the CDR3, taken from reference TRBV30 and TRBJ2-7): SQTIHQWPATLVQPVGSPLSLECTVEGTSNPNLYWYRQAAGRGLQLLFYSVGIGQISSEVPQNLSASRPQDRQFILSSKKLLLSDSGFYLCAWTAPGKFYEQYFGPGTRLTVT.

V usage is TRBV28 and J usage is TRBJ1-2; TRBD1 agrees at 7 bases. CDR3 length: 12 residues. Germline V lookup: CDR1 MDHEN, CDR2 SYDVKM. Trimming removed 5 bases from V and 8 bases from J; junction bases left unmatched: 5. The CDR3 sequence is CASSTTGVGYTF. The DNA of the CDR3 is TGTGCCAGCAGTACTACAGGGGTCGGCTACACCTTC.

This sequence joins TRBV7-9 and TRBJ2-1, with D maybe TRBD1 (5 bases). V dropped 5 bases and J dropped 10 bases, with 9 bases sitting between them. This CDR3 is 11 amino acids long. The germline CDR1 and CDR2 sequences are SEHNR and FQNEAQ (reference sequence). The CDR3 DNA reads as TGTGCCAGCAGCATCGACAGAGAGCAGTTCTTC. Its translation is CASSIDREQFF.

The V gene is TRBV6-6, the J gene TRBJ1-2; D may be TRBD1 (5 bases). Per the germline V gene, CDR1 is MNHNY and CDR2 is SVGAGI (reference sequence). CDR3 length: 12 residues. V was clipped by 2 bases and J by 8 bases, with 9 bases between them. CDR3 sequence reads: CASSYQGWGYTF. The CDR3, as DNA: TGTGCCAGCAGTTACCAGGGTTGGGGCTACACCTTC.

The chain uses TRBV7-2 and TRBJ1-2; 8 nucleotides line up with TRBD1. The CDR3 runs to 15 residues. Germline CDR1 reads SGHTA; CDR2 reads FQGNSA. The ends lost 2 bases at V and 8 bases at J; junction bases unmatched: 10. DNA of the CDR3: TGTGCCAGCAGCTTAATTAGGGGACAGGATGGAGGCTACACCTTC. As protein: CASSLIRGQDGGYTF.

The chain carries TRBV5-1 and TRBJ2-7; a weak D match, TRBD1 (5 bases). V was pared by 4 bases and J by 4 bases, with 21 bases between. The germline V gene encodes CDR1 SGHRS and CDR2 YFSETQ. This CDR3 is built from 16 residues. This CDR3 reads CASSLRSQGKLYEQYF. CDR3 bases: TGCGCCAGCAGCCTCAGATCTCAGGGAAAGCTATACGAGCAGTACTTC.

J is TRBJ1-1 and V is TRBV15; D is unresolved. The V gene's germline CDR1 is LNHNV and CDR2 YYDKDF (reference sequence). This CDR3 is built from 15 residues. The germline V and J ends were trimmed by 0 bases and 5 bases, with 13 bases remaining between them. In DNA, the CDR3 is TGTGCCACCAGCAGAGATAGTGCCTTGGAGACTGAAGCTTTCTTT. Residues: CATSRDSALETEAFF.

The chain recombines TRBV5-1 with TRBJ2-6; 7 bases align to TRBD2. The CDR3 is 21 amino acids. Germline V gene data show CDR1 as SGHRS and CDR2 as YFSETQ. Trimming took 2 bases from V and 0 from J; bases not matched to a gene: 17. The CDR3 region is CASSFRTYLAGTSSGANVLTF. The DNA for the CDR3 is TGCGCCAGCAGCTTTCGGACGTACTTAGCGGGTACTAGCTCTGGGGCCAACGTCCTGACTTTC. Full variable domain (remainder filled in from reference TRBV5-1 and TRBJ2-6): KAGVTQTPRYLIKTRGQQVTLSCSPISGHRSVSWYQQTPGQGLQFLFEYFSETQRNKGNFPGRFSGRQFSNSRSEMNVSTLELGDSALYLCASSFRTYLAGTSSGANVLTFGAGSRLTVL.

This clone was observed once. The chain is built from TRBV28 and TRBJ1-1; 12 bases are shared with TRBD1. Trimming at V came to 8 bases and at J to 6 bases, leaving 16 bases not matched to a gene. CDR1 and CDR2 from the germline V gene are MDHEN and SYDVKM. The CDR3 spans 17 residues. The CDR3 here is CASPPAGTGGLGSEAFF. The CDR3, as DNA: TGTGCCAGCCCCCCCGCGGGGACAGGGGGCTTAGGGTCTGAAGCTTTCTTT. Looking up the rest from reference TRBV28 and TRBJ1-1 gives the full variable domain: DVKVTQSSRYLVKRTGEKVFLECVQDMDHENMFWYRQDPGLGLRLIYFSYDVKMKEKGDIPEGYSVSREKKERFSLILESASTNQTSMYLCASPPAGTGGLGSEAFFGQGTRLTVV.

The rearrangement links TRBV5-1 to TRBJ2-5; perhaps TRBD2 as D (7 bases). V gave up 0 bases and J gave up 4 bases, with 16 bases separating them. Germline V gene lookup returns CDR1 SGHRS and CDR2 YFSETQ. This CDR3 has 16 residues. The CDR3 here is CASSLGLRGARETQYF. CDR3 nucleotide sequence: TGCGCCAGCAGCTTGGGCCTCCGGGGGGCCAGAGAGACCCAGTACTTC.